This is a list of T cell receptor beta chains from one sample in a study of monozygotic twins with cystic fibrosis. The protocol was immunoSEQ multiplex PCR, while the TCRdb copy is restricted to in-frame clones and leaves out a portion. The profile shows 30,000 to 45,000 clones, approximately 87% of them singletons. Material for sequencing was blood. These receptors all come from a girl aged 2 to 9 with cystic fibrosis. CDR3s include the opening cysteine and the closing phenylalanine or tryptophan. The D gene is left open where the match is weak. Expanded clones get a size class; other rows say once, few or many, or leave the size out.

j_gene: TRBJ2-5
d_gene: TRBD2
abundance: -
len: 16
v_gene: TRBV11-1
CDR3aa: CASSPDSGVYQETQYF
CDR3nt: TGTGCCAGCAGCCCTGATAGCGGGGTGTACCAAGAGACCCAGTACTTC

j_gene: TRBJ2-1
d_gene: -
abundance: -
len: 15
v_gene: TRBV4-2
CDR3aa: CASSQDPSSYNEQFF
CDR3nt: TGTGCCAGCAGCCAAGATCCAAGCTCCTACAATGAGCAGTTCTTC

j_gene: TRBJ2-7
d_gene: -
abundance: -
len: 12
v_gene: TRBV10-3
CDR3aa: CAISEDSNEQYF
CDR3nt: TGTGCCATCAGTGAAGACAGTAACGAGCAGTACTTC

j_gene: TRBJ1-1
d_gene: -
abundance: -
len: 15
v_gene: TRBV12-5
CDR3aa: CASGLVGERYTEAFF
CDR3nt: TGTGCTAGTGGTTTGGTTGGGGAGAGGTACACTGAAGCTTTCTTT

j_gene: TRBJ2-5
d_gene: TRBD1
abundance: -
len: 14
v_gene: TRBV6-5
CDR3aa: CASTHRGMGETQYF
CDR3nt: TGTGCCAGCACTCACAGGGGAATGGGAGAGACCCAGTACTTC

j_gene: TRBJ1-6
d_gene: TRBD1
abundance: -
len: 14
v_gene: TRBV7-2
CDR3aa: CASSLDRGGSPLHF
CDR3nt: TGTGCCAGCAGCTTGGACAGGGGAGGTTCACCCCTCCACTTT

j_gene: TRBJ2-4
d_gene: -
abundance: -
len: 15
v_gene: TRBV6-5
CDR3aa: CASSYGDPLKNIQYF
CDR3nt: TGTGCCAGCAGTTACGGGGATCCCCTCAAAAACATTCAGTACTTC

j_gene: TRBJ2-3
d_gene: -
abundance: few
len: 14
v_gene: TRBV7-3
CDR3aa: CASSLSRNTDTQYF
CDR3nt: TGTGCCAGCAGCTTGTCCAGAAACACAGATACGCAGTATTTT

j_gene: TRBJ1-2
d_gene: -
abundance: -
len: 13
v_gene: TRBV5-5
CDR3aa: CASSLPLRVGYTF
CDR3nt: TGTGCCAGCAGCTTGCCCCTTCGGGTTGGCTACACCTTC

j_gene: TRBJ2-3
d_gene: -
abundance: -
len: 13
v_gene: TRBV7-2
CDR3aa: CASSPRGSDTQYF
CDR3nt: TGTGCCAGCAGCCCGCGGGGATCAGATACGCAGTATTTT

j_gene: TRBJ2-1
d_gene: TRBD2
abundance: -
len: 16
v_gene: TRBV11-3
CDR3aa: CASSLRTSGIYNEQFF
CDR3nt: TGTGCCAGCAGCTTAAGGACTAGCGGAATTTACAATGAGCAGTTCTTC

j_gene: TRBJ2-7
d_gene: -
abundance: -
len: 12
v_gene: TRBV30
CDR3aa: CAWSGPRDEQYF
CDR3nt: TGTGCCTGGAGTGGCCCTAGAGACGAGCAGTACTTC

j_gene: TRBJ1-2
d_gene: -
abundance: -
len: 13
v_gene: TRBV10-3
CDR3aa: CAIKAGVEHGYTF
CDR3nt: TGTGCCATCAAGGCAGGAGTGGAGCATGGCTACACCTTC

j_gene: TRBJ2-1
d_gene: TRBD2
abundance: -
len: 14
v_gene: TRBV6-5
CDR3aa: CASSLAGGYNEQFF
CDR3nt: TGTGCCAGCAGTCTAGCGGGGGGGTACAATGAGCAGTTCTTC

j_gene: TRBJ1-6
d_gene: -
abundance: -
len: 16
v_gene: TRBV30
CDR3aa: CAWRAGFSSYNSPLHF
CDR3nt: TGTGCCTGGAGGGCCGGGTTCAGCTCCTATAATTCACCCCTCCACTTT

j_gene: TRBJ2-7
d_gene: -
abundance: once
len: 13
v_gene: TRBV2
CDR3aa: CANSVSFSYEQYF
CDR3nt: TGTGCCAACAGTGTTAGCTTCTCCTACGAGCAGTACTTC

j_gene: TRBJ1-1
d_gene: TRBD1
abundance: -
len: 13
v_gene: TRBV6-1
CDR3aa: CASRGQGSTEAFF
CDR3nt: TGTGCCAGCAGGGGACAGGGGTCGACTGAAGCTTTCTTT

j_gene: TRBJ2-5
d_gene: -
abundance: -
len: 15
v_gene: TRBV5-6
CDR3aa: CASSRIGTAQETQYF
CDR3nt: TGTGCCAGCAGCCGAATTGGGACTGCCCAAGAGACCCAGTACTTC

j_gene: TRBJ1-1
d_gene: -
abundance: -
len: 13
v_gene: TRBV9
CDR3aa: CASSISVNTEAFF
CDR3nt: TGTGCCAGCAGCATCTCAGTCAACACTGAAGCTTTCTTT

j_gene: TRBJ1-2
d_gene: TRBD1
abundance: once
len: 16
v_gene: TRBV5-6
CDR3aa: CASSLVGEGGYYGYTF
CDR3nt: TGTGCCAGCAGCTTGGTCGGGGAAGGGGGCTACTATGGCTACACCTTC

j_gene: TRBJ2-6
d_gene: TRBD1
abundance: -
len: 18
v_gene: TRBV19
CDR3aa: CASSPRGQGETGANVLTF
CDR3nt: TGTGCCAGTAGTCCCCGGGGACAGGGGGAGACTGGGGCCAACGTCCTGACTTTC

j_gene: TRBJ1-2
d_gene: -
abundance: -
len: 13
v_gene: TRBV6-1
CDR3aa: CASTTGAGYGYTF
CDR3nt: TGTGCCAGCACTACTGGCGCGGGCTATGGCTACACCTTC

j_gene: TRBJ2-4
d_gene: -
abundance: -
len: 17
v_gene: TRBV18
CDR3aa: CASSVVGRSIGKNIQYF
CDR3nt: TGTGCCAGCTCAGTCGTCGGCCGCAGTATCGGCAAAAACATTCAGTACTTC

j_gene: TRBJ1-5
d_gene: TRBD1
abundance: -
len: 15
v_gene: TRBV19
CDR3aa: CASSKDRGLNQPQHF
CDR3nt: TGTGCCAGTAGCAAGGACAGGGGGCTAAATCAGCCCCAGCATTTT

j_gene: TRBJ2-7
d_gene: TRBD1
abundance: once
len: 14
v_gene: TRBV30
CDR3aa: CAWRTKGQDYEQYF
CDR3nt: TGTGCCTGGAGGACAAAGGGACAGGACTACGAGCAGTACTTC

j_gene: TRBJ2-1
d_gene: TRBD2
abundance: few
len: 18
v_gene: TRBV25-1
CDR3aa: CASSDGKIGLAIYNEQFF
CDR3nt: TGTGCCAGCAGTGACGGGAAAATAGGACTAGCTATCTACAATGAGCAGTTCTTC

j_gene: TRBJ1-6
d_gene: -
abundance: -
len: 18
v_gene: TRBV2
CDR3aa: CASSEWGDTYSYNSPLHF
CDR3nt: TGTGCCAGCAGTGAATGGGGGGACACTTACTCCTATAATTCACCCCTCCACTTT

j_gene: TRBJ1-5
d_gene: TRBD1
abundance: -
len: 15
v_gene: TRBV6-5
CDR3aa: CASATGTGVFQPQHF
CDR3nt: TGTGCCAGTGCGACCGGGACAGGGGTATTCCAGCCCCAGCATTTT

j_gene: TRBJ1-2
d_gene: TRBD1
abundance: -
len: 14
v_gene: TRBV4-3
CDR3aa: CASSPLDRVTGYTF
CDR3nt: TGCGCCAGCAGCCCACTAGACAGGGTGACTGGCTACACCTTC

j_gene: TRBJ1-1
d_gene: TRBD1
abundance: -
len: 13
v_gene: TRBV2
CDR3aa: CASRSTGDTEAFF
CDR3nt: TGTGCCAGCAGGTCCACAGGGGACACTGAAGCTTTCTTT

j_gene: TRBJ1-2
d_gene: TRBD1
abundance: -
len: 15
v_gene: TRBV10-3
CDR3aa: CATKDRGPAAYGYTF
CDR3nt: TGTGCCACCAAGGACAGGGGACCGGCGGCCTATGGCTACACCTTC

j_gene: TRBJ2-4
d_gene: -
abundance: once
len: 13
v_gene: TRBV7-2
CDR3aa: CASSLHGANIQYF
CDR3nt: TGTGCCAGCAGCTTACACGGGGCCAACATTCAGTACTTC

j_gene: TRBJ1-5
d_gene: -
abundance: once
len: 14
v_gene: TRBV6-5
CDR3aa: CASSYVGEGQPQHF
CDR3nt: TGTGCCAGCAGTTACGTAGGGGAAGGTCAGCCCCAGCATTTT

j_gene: TRBJ1-6
d_gene: -
abundance: -
len: 14
v_gene: TRBV4-1
CDR3aa: CASSQEDNNSPLHF
CDR3nt: TGCGCCAGCAGCCAAGAGGACAATAATTCACCCCTCCACTTT

j_gene: TRBJ2-1
d_gene: -
abundance: few
len: 14
v_gene: TRBV2
CDR3aa: CASSEQGVGVEQFF
CDR3nt: TGTGCCAGCAGTGAACAGGGCGTGGGGGTTGAGCAGTTCTTC

j_gene: TRBJ1-2
d_gene: -
abundance: -
len: 11
v_gene: TRBV20-1
CDR3aa: CSVAENYGYTF
CDR3nt: TGCAGTGTTGCGGAGAACTATGGCTACACCTTC

j_gene: TRBJ1-1
d_gene: -
abundance: -
len: 17
v_gene: TRBV18
CDR3aa: CASSPPQRVAMNTEAFF
CDR3nt: TGTGCCAGCTCACCCCCGCAGAGGGTGGCAATGAACACTGAAGCTTTCTTT

j_gene: TRBJ1-2
d_gene: TRBD1
abundance: -
len: 14
v_gene: TRBV7-8
CDR3aa: CASSGRQGAGGYTF
CDR3nt: TGTGCCAGCAGCGGTCGACAGGGGGCGGGAGGCTACACCTTC

j_gene: TRBJ1-5
d_gene: -
abundance: -
len: 12
v_gene: TRBV6-1
CDR3aa: CASSETGRPQHF
CDR3nt: TGTGCCAGCAGTGAAACAGGGCGGCCCCAGCATTTT

j_gene: TRBJ2-5
d_gene: -
abundance: -
len: 13
v_gene: TRBV7-2
CDR3aa: CASSLERGETQYF
CDR3nt: TGTGCCAGCAGCTTAGAACGGGGAGAGACCCAGTACTTC

j_gene: TRBJ2-7
d_gene: -
abundance: -
len: 12
v_gene: TRBV4-1
CDR3aa: CASSQDGDQQYF
CDR3nt: TGCGCCAGCAGCCAAGATGGGGATCAGCAGTACTTC

j_gene: TRBJ1-6
d_gene: -
abundance: -
len: 16
v_gene: TRBV4-1
CDR3aa: CASSQDSPFAYSPLHF
CDR3nt: TGCGCCAGCAGCCAAGATTCCCCGTTTGCGTATTCACCCCTCCACTTT

j_gene: TRBJ2-2
d_gene: -
abundance: -
len: 16
v_gene: TRBV18
CDR3aa: CASSPSGRANTGELFF
CDR3nt: TGTGCCAGCTCCCCTTCTGGCAGGGCCAACACCGGGGAGCTGTTTTTT

j_gene: TRBJ1-1
d_gene: TRBD1
abundance: -
len: 16
v_gene: TRBV12-5
CDR3aa: CASGLTWGRGLTEAFF
CDR3nt: TGTGCTAGTGGTTTGACCTGGGGCAGGGGGCTCACTGAAGCTTTCTTT

j_gene: TRBJ1-2
d_gene: -
abundance: -
len: 11
v_gene: TRBV7-9
CDR3aa: CASSTSYGYTF
CDR3nt: TGTGCCAGCAGCACCTCCTATGGCTACACCTTC

j_gene: TRBJ2-7
d_gene: TRBD1
abundance: -
len: 16
v_gene: TRBV5-4
CDR3aa: CASSFSRQGLNGEQYF
CDR3nt: TGTGCCAGCAGCTTCTCTCGACAGGGCCTCAATGGGGAGCAGTACTTC

j_gene: TRBJ2-5
d_gene: -
abundance: -
len: 15
v_gene: TRBV7-2
CDR3aa: CASSLAGGIQETQYF
CDR3nt: TGTGCCAGCAGCTTAGCAGGGGGGATCCAAGAGACCCAGTACTTC

j_gene: TRBJ1-2
d_gene: -
abundance: -
len: 16
v_gene: TRBV10-3
CDR3aa: CAISSYTFSDNYGYTF
CDR3nt: TGTGCCATCAGTTCCTACACCTTCTCCGATAACTATGGCTACACCTTC

j_gene: TRBJ2-3
d_gene: TRBD2
abundance: -
len: 17
v_gene: TRBV4-1
CDR3aa: CASSQYETSGSTDTQYF
CDR3nt: TGCGCCAGCAGCCAATATGAGACTAGCGGGAGCACAGATACGCAGTATTTT

j_gene: TRBJ2-5
d_gene: TRBD2
abundance: -
len: 16
v_gene: TRBV4-1
CDR3aa: CASSQGSSGGLETQYF
CDR3nt: TGCGCCAGCAGCCAAGGTAGTAGCGGGGGCCTGGAGACCCAGTACTTC

j_gene: TRBJ1-3
d_gene: TRBD1
abundance: -
len: 16
v_gene: TRBV9
CDR3aa: CASSRDRGYLGNTIYF
CDR3nt: TGTGCCAGCAGCAGGGACAGGGGTTATCTAGGAAACACCATATATTTT

j_gene: TRBJ2-1
d_gene: TRBD2
abundance: -
len: 17
v_gene: TRBV7-9
CDR3aa: CASSLDLRGGGMDEQFF
CDR3nt: TGTGCCAGCAGCTTAGATTTACGGGGGGGCGGCATGGATGAGCAGTTCTTC